This TCR beta chain emerged from a study of metastatic and nonmetastatic thyroid tumors. Across the whole study: The study looked at repertoires side by side in blood and in tumor or nodule tissue from malignant and benign thyroid patients. Study results and limitations: Malignant tumors reportedly showed significantly higher TCR beta diversity than benign nodules in both blood and tumor.

Germline trimming cut 6 bases from V and 0 bases from J; bases unmatched to any gene: 7. CDR3 length: 14 amino acids. The germline CDR1 and CDR2 sequences are DFQATT and SNEGSKA (reference sequence). This clone was seen repeatedly, ten times or more. Its antigen is not known. Each patient went into thyroid surgery without having received any treatment. In the original processing: Between-group CDR3 differences, defined by clinicopathological status, yielded a distant-metastasis classifier for papillary thyroid cancer. TCRdb reprocessed the PCR reads via MiXCR. TCRdb assigned the V and J calls; the authors' analysis was not used. This sample has around 15,000 clones, with approximately 12% found just once.

Sequencing used tumor tissue. This sequence joins TRBV20-1 and TRBJ1-1; the match to TRBD1 covers 7 bases. The source of this sequence is a female donor with papillary thyroid cancer or a benign thyroid nodule (not recorded which). Some clones in this sample may be carry-over from other donors' samples. CDR3: CSAAGRGLNTEAFF. The CDR3 bases are TGCAGTGCCGCAGGTAGGGGGCTGAACACTGAAGCTTTCTTT.